Below are 13 T cell receptor beta chains sequenced from a single sample in a study of identical twins. One entry per CDR3 protein, called by TCRdb with MiXCR from the 5' RACE reads. The sample has about 570,000 distinct CDR3 sequences; more than 9% are singletons. This same sample was also part of a study on yellow fever vaccine responses in identical twins.

The sample consisted of PBMCs. The receptors were gathered from a woman aged 18-35 years in good health.

In this sample, this clonotype turned up a few times. The J gene is TRBJ2-2, the V gene TRBV4-3; D not certain. The CDR3 runs to 19 residues. The V end lost 1 base, the J end lost 1 base, and 19 bases lay between the germline ends. Germline CDR1 reads LGHNA; CDR2 reads YSLEER. CDR3 in amino acids: CASSQGPELLQLNTGELFF. DNA of the CDR3: TGCGCCAGCAGCCAAGGGCCGGAGTTATTACAACTGAACACCGGGGAGCTGTTTTTT.

The chain couples TRBV4-3 to TRBJ2-6; TRBD2 might be the D (5 bases). The V end lost 1 base, the J end lost 3 bases, and 7 bases lay between the germline ends. The CDR3 is 15 residues long. The germline V gene has CDR1 LGHNA and CDR2 YSLEER. The CDR3 nucleotides are TGCGCCAGCAGCCAAGCGAGGGTTGGGGCCAACGTCCTGACTTTC. The encoded protein is CASSQARVGANVLTF.

This clonotype has a count of ten or more. The V gene is TRBV5-1, the J gene TRBJ2-5; 9 bases are shared with TRBD1. The CDR3 has 16 residues. The germline V gene encodes CDR1 SGHRS and CDR2 YFSETQ. After removal of 0 bases from V and 3 bases from J, the junction contained 6 bases not matched to a gene. The CDR3 reads CASSLGTRQGEETQYF. CDR3 DNA sequence: TGCGCCAGCAGCTTGGGGACCAGACAGGGGGAAGAGACCCAGTACTTC.

This clonotype showed up many times. The chain is built from TRBV12-3 or TRBV12-4 and TRBJ2-5; D may be TRBD1 or TRBD2 (5 bases each). Between the trimmed V and J ends, which lost 0 bases and 4 bases, there was a span of 18 bases. The CDR3 is 17 residues long. In nucleotides, the CDR3 is TGTGCCAGCAGTTTAGCTCTACGAGGGACCTTGGGAGAGACCCAGTACTTC. It is translated as CASSLALRGTLGETQYF.

This clonotype was picked up many times. V usage is TRBV5-1 and J usage is TRBJ2-1; 10 bases line up with TRBD1. There are 15 residues in the CDR3. Germline CDR1 and CDR2: SGHRS and YFSETQ. The ends lost 1 base at V and 8 bases at J; junction bases unmatched: 6. Here the CDR3 DNA reads TGCGCCAGCAGCTTGTGGGGACAGGGGCTTGATGAGCAGTTCTTC. This encodes CASSLWGQGLDEQFF.

The chain carries TRBV7-9 and TRBJ2-2, with D possibly being TRBD2 (6 bases). The CDR3 totals 16 residues. Trimming stripped 6 bases from V and 4 bases from J, with 18 bases between. Germline CDR1 is SEHNR and CDR2 is FQNEAQ (reference sequence). The CDR3 spells CASRPTLATGTGELFF. CDR3 DNA: TGTGCCAGCAGGCCGACACTAGCCACCGGCACCGGGGAGCTGTTTTTT.

This clonotype was observed at least ten times. This CDR3 reads CASSQDRERYNEQFF. CDR3 DNA: TGTGCCAGCAGCCAGGACAGGGAGAGGTACAATGAGCAGTTCTTC. The chain carries TRBV12-3 or TRBV12-4 and TRBJ2-1, with 8 positions matching TRBD1. This CDR3 has 15 amino acids. Unmatched junction bases numbered 8, after V lost 6 bases and J lost 4 bases.

This clonotype was found many times. The rearrangement joins TRBV29-1 to TRBJ2-1; TRBD1 agrees at 7 bases. CDR3 length: 16 amino acids. V lost 3 bases to trimming and J lost 4 bases; unmatched junction nucleotides: 12. CDR1 and CDR2 (germline): SQVTM, ANQGSEA. The CDR3 DNA reads as TGCAGCGTTGATCTGTCATTTGGGACAGATTACAATGAGCAGTTCTTC. It encodes CSVDLSFGTDYNEQFF.

The genes are TRBV11-2 and TRBJ2-7; TRBD2 aligns across 9 bases. From germline, CDR1 is SGHAT and CDR2 FQNNGV. The V segment lost 1 base and the J segment 6 bases; nucleotides outside the gene matches: 4. This CDR3 contains 14 residues. CDR3 sequence (DNA): TGTGCCAGCAGCTTAGTAGCGGGAGTGAGCGAGCAGTACTTC. This gives the protein CASSLVAGVSEQYF.

This clonotype was recorded many times. The chain uses TRBV25-1 and TRBJ1-5, with D perhaps matching TRBD1 (6 bases). The germline V and J ends were trimmed by 2 bases and 9 bases, with 14 bases remaining between them. Germline assignment: CDR1 MGHDK and CDR2 SYGVNS. This CDR3 spans 14 amino acids. CDR3 residues: CASSEGEGGWPQHF. As DNA, the CDR3 is TGTGCCAGCAGTGAAGGAGAGGGGGGTTGGCCCCAGCATTTT.

The rearrangement links TRBV10-3 to TRBJ2-4, with D perhaps matching TRBD1 (5 bases). The length of the CDR3 is 17 residues. Germline CDR1 ENHRY, CDR2 SYGVKD. Trimming shortened V by 5 bases and J by 0 bases, and 17 bases separated the two germline ends. The CDR3 DNA reads TGTGCCATCAGTAAGGACATCTCTACAGTAGCCAAAAACATTCAGTACTTC. As protein: CAISKDISTVAKNIQYF.

Of note for this clonotype: A much bigger clone sits one base away, suggesting this may be a read error. The chain uses TRBV12-3 or TRBV12-4 and TRBJ2-7; the D call may be TRBD1 or TRBD2 (6 bases each). Trimming took 7 bases from V and 5 from J, leaving 9 bases between them. The CDR3 extends over 11 amino acids. The DNA for the CDR3 is TGTGCCAGCACCGGGGGCCACGAGCAGTACTTC. Protein: CASTGGHEQYF.

This clonotype was seen many times. The chain joins TRBV12-3 or TRBV12-4 to TRBJ2-7; possibly TRBD1 for D (7 bases). Trimming took off 6 bases at V and 2 bases at J, with 17 bases between the two ends. This CDR3 is built from 15 residues. CDR3 region: CASSYGGTVTYEQYF. The CDR3 DNA reads as TGTGCCAGCAGCTATGGGGGGACAGTAACCTACGAGCAGTACTTC.